A single sample gave rise to the 7 T cell receptor beta chains below, sequenced in a study of monozygotic twins with inflammatory bowel disease. TCRdb reanalyzed the 5' RACE reads and collapses them to one entry per CDR3 protein, without DNA. The listing records around 380,000 distinct CDR3 sequences. Sequencing was done on a sample of blood. The receptors stem from a human donor with ulcerative colitis or Crohn's disease, or a healthy co-twin of an affected twin (not recorded which).

The V and J genes are TRBV18 and TRBJ1-1; as DNA is missing, the TRBD1 call by TCRdb cannot be tested. This CDR3 spans 13 amino acids. The germline V gene encodes CDR1 KGHSH and CDR2 LQKENI. The CDR3 reads CASSSGQSPEAFF.

V usage is TRBV5-4 and J usage is TRBJ2-3; the TRBD2 assignment by TCRdb is unverifiable without DNA. Germline lookup yields CDR1 SGHNT and CDR2 YYREEE (reference sequence). This CDR3 is 15 amino acids long. The CDR3 spells CASSPGHRLDYPQYF.

The chain joins TRBV11-3 to TRBJ2-2; TCRdb returns TRBD1, unconfirmable since there is no DNA. Germline CDR1 is SGHNT and CDR2 is YENEEA. The CDR3 covers 16 residues. This CDR3 reads CASSFRAGAYTGELFF.

The rearrangement links TRBV6-5 to TRBJ2-5. Germline V CDR1 and CDR2: MNHEY, SVGAGI. This CDR3 comprises 12 residues. The CDR3: CASSLDEETQYF.

The rearrangement joins TRBV7-9 to TRBJ2-5; TCRdb returns TRBD2, unconfirmable since there is no DNA. The CDR3 is 14 amino acids. Germline V gene lookup returns CDR1 SEHNR and CDR2 FQNEAQ (reference sequence). Here the CDR3 reads CASGGASGQETQYF.

The chain joins TRBV10-3 to TRBJ2-2; TCRdb's D call, TRBD1, is unchecked because there is no DNA. The V gene's germline CDR1 is ENHRY and CDR2 SYGVKD. The CDR3 runs to 16 residues. CDR3 sequence reads: CAISDRTGRNVGELFF.

The rearrangement joins TRBV3-1 to TRBJ2-7; TCRdb outputs TRBD2, but without DNA this stays unchecked. CDR3 length: 17 residues. The germline V gene has CDR1 LGHDT and CDR2 YNNKEL (reference sequence). CDR3 sequence reads: CASSQLPSSGGSYEQYF.